This T cell receptor (beta chain) is drawn from a study of control samples from healthy donors and cancer patients (dated by TCRdb to 2019 to 2021). The library was generated by the immunoSEQ multiplex PCR assay. This immuneACCESS table, as held by TCRdb, lists in-frame sequences with V and J called but not all clones. Of the missing ones, under half trace to an unresolved V gene in checked studies; the others have no known cause. For this sample the table gives around 100,000 clones, of which about 88% were detected only once. In total, the top ten clones hold over 15% of the sample. Details on this clone: What antigen it recognizes has not been identified. The record has no base qualities; no much larger clone is one base away.

The sequence came from a woman in her forties or fifties in good health. The source material was blood.

The CDR3 here reads CASSIEAGGRYEQFF. The nucleotide sequence is TGTGCCAGTAGTATAGAGGCGGGGGGGCGGTATGAGCAGTTCTTC. The rearrangement combines TRBV19 with TRBJ2-1, with TRBD2 matching 9 junction bases. Germline trimming amounts to 0 bases on V and 8 bases on J, with 5 as the count of junction bases outside the gene matches. The CDR3 numbers 15 residues from cysteine through phenylalanine. Here the CDR3 DNA is all that survives: 45 bases in frame from base 1. Via the germline V gene (reference sequence), CDR1 is LNHDA and CDR2 SQIVND.